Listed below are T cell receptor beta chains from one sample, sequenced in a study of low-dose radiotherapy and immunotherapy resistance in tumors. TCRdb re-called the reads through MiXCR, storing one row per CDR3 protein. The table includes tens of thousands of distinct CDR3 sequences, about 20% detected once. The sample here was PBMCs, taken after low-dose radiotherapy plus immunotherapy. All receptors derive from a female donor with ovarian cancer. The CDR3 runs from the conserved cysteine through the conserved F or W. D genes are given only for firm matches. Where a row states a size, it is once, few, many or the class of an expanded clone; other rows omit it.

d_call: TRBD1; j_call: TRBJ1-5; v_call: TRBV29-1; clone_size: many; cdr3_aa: CSARTGGWDQPQHF; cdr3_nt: TGCAGCGCCAGGACAGGGGGCTGGGATCAGCCCCAGCATTTT
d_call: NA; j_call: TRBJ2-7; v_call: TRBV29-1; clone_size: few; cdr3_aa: CSVLDGAYEQYF; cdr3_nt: TGCAGCGTTTTGGACGGCGCCTACGAGCAGTACTTC
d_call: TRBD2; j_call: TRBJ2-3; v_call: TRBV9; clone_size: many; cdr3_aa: CASSGRLAGGLDTQYF; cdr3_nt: TGTGCCAGCAGCGGGAGACTAGCGGGGGGGCTTGATACGCAGTATTTT
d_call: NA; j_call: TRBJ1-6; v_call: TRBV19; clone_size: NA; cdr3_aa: CASSIGVANSPLHF; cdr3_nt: TGTGCCAGTAGTATTGGAGTAGCGAATTCACCCCTCCACTTT
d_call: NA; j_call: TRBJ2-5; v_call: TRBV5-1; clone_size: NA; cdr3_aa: CASSLAGVVQETQYF; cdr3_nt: TGCGCCAGCAGCTTGGCAGGGGTCGTCCAAGAGACCCAGTACTTC
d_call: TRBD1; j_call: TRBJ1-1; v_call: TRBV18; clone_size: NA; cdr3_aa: CASSLGQGGNTEAFF; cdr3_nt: TGTGCCAGCTCCCTAGGACAGGGAGGGAACACTGAAGCTTTCTTT
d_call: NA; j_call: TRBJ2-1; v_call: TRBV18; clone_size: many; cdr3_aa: CASSPPQPRHNEQFF; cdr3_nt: TGTGCCAGCTCACCACCGCAGCCTCGGCACAATGAGCAGTTCTTC
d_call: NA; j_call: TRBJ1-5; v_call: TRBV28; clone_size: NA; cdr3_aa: CALEVLGRGSQPQHF; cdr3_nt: TGTGCCCTCGAAGTCCTAGGGCGGGGGAGCCAGCCCCAGCATTTT
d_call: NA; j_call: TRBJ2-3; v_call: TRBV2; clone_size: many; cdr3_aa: CASSTHVTTDTQYF; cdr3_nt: TGTGCCAGCAGTACCCACGTCACCACAGATACGCAGTATTTT
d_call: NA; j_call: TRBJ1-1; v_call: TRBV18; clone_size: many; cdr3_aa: CASSPNMNTEAFF; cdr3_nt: TGTGCCAGCTCACCAAATATGAACACTGAAGCTTTCTTT
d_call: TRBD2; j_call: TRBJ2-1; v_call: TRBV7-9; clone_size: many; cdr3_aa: CASSLAGGSPWSYNEQFF; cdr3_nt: TGTGCCAGCAGCTTAGCCGGGGGGTCGCCGTGGTCCTACAATGAGCAGTTCTTC
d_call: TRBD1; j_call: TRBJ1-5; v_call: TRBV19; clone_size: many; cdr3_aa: CASSTGTADQPQHF; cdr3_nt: TGTGCCAGTAGTACCGGGACAGCTGATCAGCCCCAGCATTTT
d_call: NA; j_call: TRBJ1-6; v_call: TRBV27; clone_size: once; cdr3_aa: CASSPQASPLYNSPLHF; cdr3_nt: TGTGCCAGCAGTCCCCAGGCCAGCCCCCTTTATAATTCACCCCTCCACTTT
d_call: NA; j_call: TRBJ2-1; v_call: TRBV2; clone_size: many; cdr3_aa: CASSEAVGGEQFF; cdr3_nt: TGTGCCAGCAGTGAGGCTGTGGGCGGTGAGCAGTTCTTC
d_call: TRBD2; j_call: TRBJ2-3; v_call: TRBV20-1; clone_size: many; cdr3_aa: CSATLAGSTDTQYF; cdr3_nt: TGCAGTGCCACTCTAGCGGGAAGCACAGATACGCAGTATTTT
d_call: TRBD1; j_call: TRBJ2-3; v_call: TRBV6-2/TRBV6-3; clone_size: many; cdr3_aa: CASRSDRVGGTQYF; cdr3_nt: TGTGCCAGCAGATCGGACAGGGTCGGTGGTACGCAGTATTTT
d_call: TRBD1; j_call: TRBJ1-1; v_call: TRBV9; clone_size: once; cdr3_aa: CASSITGTGGTEAFF; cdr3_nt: TGTGCCAGCAGCATCACCGGGACAGGGGGCACTGAAGCTTTCTTT
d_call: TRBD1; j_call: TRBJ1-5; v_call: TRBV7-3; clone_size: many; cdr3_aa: CASSLTDRELKPQHF; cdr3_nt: TGTGCCAGCAGCTTAACGGACAGGGAACTCAAGCCCCAGCATTTT
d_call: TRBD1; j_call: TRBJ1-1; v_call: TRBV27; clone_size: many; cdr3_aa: CASKRGQGMNTEAFF; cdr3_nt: TGTGCCAGCAAAAGGGGACAGGGGATGAACACTGAAGCTTTCTTT
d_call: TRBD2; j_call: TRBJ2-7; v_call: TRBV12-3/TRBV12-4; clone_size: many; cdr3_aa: CASSPGPGGAYEQYF; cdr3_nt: TGTGCCAGCAGTCCCGGTCCCGGGGGGGCTTACGAGCAGTACTTC
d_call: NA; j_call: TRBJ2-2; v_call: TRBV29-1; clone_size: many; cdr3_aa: CSVDRDGNTGELFF; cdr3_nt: TGCAGCGTTGACCGGGACGGAAACACCGGGGAGCTGTTTTTT
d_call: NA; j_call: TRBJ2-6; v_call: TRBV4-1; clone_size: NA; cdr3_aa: CASSHGTSSGANVLTF; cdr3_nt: TGCGCCAGCAGCCACGGGACATCCTCTGGGGCCAACGTCCTGACTTTC
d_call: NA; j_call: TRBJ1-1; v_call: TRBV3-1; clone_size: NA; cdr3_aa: CASSVRPADNTEAFF; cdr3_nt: TGTGCCAGCAGCGTTAGGCCAGCCGACAACACTGAAGCTTTCTTT
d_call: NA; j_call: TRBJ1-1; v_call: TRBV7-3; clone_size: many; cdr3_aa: CASSLLLGRGTEAFF; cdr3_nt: TGTGCCAGCAGCTTACTCCTGGGAAGAGGGACTGAAGCTTTCTTT